The sequence of this TCR beta chain was determined in a study of cytomegalovirus exposure and HLA in healthy donors. CDR1 is SGHNT and CDR2 is YYREEE in the germline V gene (reference sequence). V dropped 3 bases and J dropped 4 bases, with 15 bases sitting between them. This CDR3 spans 15 amino acids. Study-wide points: A classifier reportedly called cytomegalovirus status with high sensitivity and specificity. The records held CMV serostatus as the only immune exposure information. The study reported that TCR beta sequences accurately predicted HLA-A and HLA-B alleles in most subjects.

Note on this clone: What it binds is unknown.

Each donor's status was that of a healthy bone marrow donor. PCR used 60 Vbeta primers and 13 Jbeta primers. The data were produced by immunoSEQ multiplex PCR, yet TCRdb's version contains in-frame clones alone and is incomplete. This sample has 110,000 to 150,000 clones, with 70% to 85% found just once. The source is a man between 35 and 55 years old in good health and CMV-seropositive. This rearrangement joins TRBV5-4 to TRBJ2-3, with a possible D match to TRBD1 (5 bases). Source material: PBMCs. The CDR3 spells CASSSFQGLPDTQYF. The CDR3 bases are TGTGCCAGCAGCTCGTTTCAGGGTTTGCCAGATACGCAGTATTTT.